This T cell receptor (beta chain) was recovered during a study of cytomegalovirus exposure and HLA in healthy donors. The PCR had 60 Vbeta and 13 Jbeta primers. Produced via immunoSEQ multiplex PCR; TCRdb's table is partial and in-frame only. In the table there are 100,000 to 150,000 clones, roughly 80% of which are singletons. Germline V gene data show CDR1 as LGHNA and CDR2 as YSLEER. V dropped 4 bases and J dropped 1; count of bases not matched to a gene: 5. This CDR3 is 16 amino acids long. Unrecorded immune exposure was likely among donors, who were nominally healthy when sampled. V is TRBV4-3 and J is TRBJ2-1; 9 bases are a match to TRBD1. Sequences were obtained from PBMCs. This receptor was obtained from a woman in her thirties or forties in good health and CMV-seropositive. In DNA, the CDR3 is TGCGCCAGCAGCCGTCTCGGGACAGGGTCCTACAATGAGCAGTTCTTC. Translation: CASSRLGTGSYNEQFF.